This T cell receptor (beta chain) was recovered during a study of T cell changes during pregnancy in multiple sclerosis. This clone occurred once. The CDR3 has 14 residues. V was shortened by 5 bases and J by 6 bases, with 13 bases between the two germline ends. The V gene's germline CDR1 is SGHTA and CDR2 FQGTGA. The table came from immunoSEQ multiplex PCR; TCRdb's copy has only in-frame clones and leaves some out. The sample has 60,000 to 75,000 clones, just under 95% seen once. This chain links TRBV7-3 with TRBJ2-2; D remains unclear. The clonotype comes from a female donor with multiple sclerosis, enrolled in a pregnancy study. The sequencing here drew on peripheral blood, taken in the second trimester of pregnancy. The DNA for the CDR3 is TGTGCCAGCAGCAATAACCCGGTTGCCGGGGAGCTGTTTTTT. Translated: CASSNNPVAGELFF.